The source of this T cell receptor (beta chain) is a study of CD8 T cells in ankylosing spondylitis. Study outcomes and limitations: Clones linked to the disease showed a CD8+ phenotype. They occurred at relatively low frequencies in peripheral blood. Reportedly, matched ankylosing spondylitis synovial fluid was significantly enriched for disease-linked clones. Characteristic, it appeared, of ankylosing spondylitis blood was a TCR beta motif of roughly eight highly homologous variants. Earlier literature documents some of the motif variants in reactive arthritis synovial fluid and blood.

This clonotype was picked up a small number of times. Its specificity is unknown. V shed 3 bases and J 7 bases; nucleotides not matched to a gene: 7. The CDR3 runs to 14 residues. Construction of TCR beta libraries was performed using quantitative 5'-RACE with molecular barcodes. Via MiXCR, TCRdb re-called the 5' RACE reads, giving one row per CDR3 protein. In the table there are roughly 300,000 distinct CDR3 sequences, 6.5% to 10% of which are singletons. The sample taken for sequencing was blood, either unsorted or a sorted T cell fraction (not recorded which). This clonotype originated in a male donor with ankylosing spondylitis. The rearrangement joins TRBV12-3 or TRBV12-4 to TRBJ2-7, with TRBD1 matching 9 bases. CDR3 in DNA: TGTGCCAGCAGTTTCGGGACAGGGAGGGGGGAGCAGTACTTC. The encoded protein is CASSFGTGRGEQYF.